The present T cell receptor beta chain was sequenced within a study of cytomegalovirus exposure and HLA in healthy donors. CDR3 size: 15 residues. Per germline, CDR1 MGHRA and CDR2 YSYEKL. Trimming cost V 1 base and J 5 bases, with 11 bases left between them. Researchers ran the PCR with 60 Vbeta and 13 Jbeta primers. Sequenced by immunoSEQ multiplex PCR; TCRdb stores in-frame clones only, minus some. This table holds 100,000 or so clones, 76% found once. This chain joins TRBV4-1 and TRBJ2-2, with D maybe TRBD1 (5 bases). The sample taken for sequencing was PBMCs. This clonotype originated in a woman aged 40 to 49 in good health and CMV-seropositive. CDR3 coding DNA: TGCGCCAGCAGCCAAGCAGGGAACCCAACCGGGGAGCTGTTTTTT. Its protein product is CASSQAGNPTGELFF.